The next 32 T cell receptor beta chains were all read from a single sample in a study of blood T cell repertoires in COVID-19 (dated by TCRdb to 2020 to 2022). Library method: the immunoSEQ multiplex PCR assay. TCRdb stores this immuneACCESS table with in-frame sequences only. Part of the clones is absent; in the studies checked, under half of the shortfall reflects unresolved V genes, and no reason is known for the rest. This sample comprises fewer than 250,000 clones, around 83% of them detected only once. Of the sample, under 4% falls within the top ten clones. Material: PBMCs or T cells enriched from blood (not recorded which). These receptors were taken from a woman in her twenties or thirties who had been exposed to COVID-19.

The CDR3 region has the DNA TGTGCCAGCAGTTCGGGACTAGCAGCCCGAGGTACGCAGTATTTT. Translated: CASSSGLAARGTQYF. The chain employs TRBV6-2 or TRBV6-3 and TRBJ2-3, with 9 nucleotides matching TRBD2. This CDR3 has 15 residues. After removal of 4 bases from V and 8 bases from J, the junction contained 10 bases not matched to a gene. The germline CDR1 and CDR2 sequences are MNHEY and SVGEGT.

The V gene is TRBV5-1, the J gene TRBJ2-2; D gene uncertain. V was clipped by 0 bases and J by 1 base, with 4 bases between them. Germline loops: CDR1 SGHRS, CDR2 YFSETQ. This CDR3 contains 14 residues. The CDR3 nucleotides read TGCGCCAGCAGCTTGGTAGAGAACACCGGGGAGCTGTTTTTT. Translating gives CASSLVENTGELFF.

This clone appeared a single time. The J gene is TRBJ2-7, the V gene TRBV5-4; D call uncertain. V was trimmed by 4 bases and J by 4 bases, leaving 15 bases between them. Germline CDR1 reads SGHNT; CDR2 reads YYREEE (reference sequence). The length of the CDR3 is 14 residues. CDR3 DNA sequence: TGTGCCAGCAGCCCCGGTGTGGTCGAATACGAGCAGTACTTC. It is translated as CASSPGVVEYEQYF.

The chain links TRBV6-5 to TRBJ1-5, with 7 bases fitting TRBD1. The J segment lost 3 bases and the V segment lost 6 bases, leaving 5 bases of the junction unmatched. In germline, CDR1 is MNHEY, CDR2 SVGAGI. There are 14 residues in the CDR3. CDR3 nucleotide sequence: TGTGCCAGCAGACCTGGACAGGCCAATCAGCCCCAGCATTTT. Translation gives CASRPGQANQPQHF.

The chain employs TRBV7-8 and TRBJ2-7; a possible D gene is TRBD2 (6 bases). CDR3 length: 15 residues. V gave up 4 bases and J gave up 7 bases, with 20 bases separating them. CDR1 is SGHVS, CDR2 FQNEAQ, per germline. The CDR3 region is CASSSAGTAESEQYF. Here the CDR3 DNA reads TGTGCCAGCAGCTCGGCCGGGACTGCGGAGTCGGAGCAGTACTTC.

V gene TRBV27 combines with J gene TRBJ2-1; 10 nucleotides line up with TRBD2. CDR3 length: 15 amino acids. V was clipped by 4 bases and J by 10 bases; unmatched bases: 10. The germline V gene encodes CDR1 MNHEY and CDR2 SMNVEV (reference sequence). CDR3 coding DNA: TGTGCCAGCAGTTCTTATAGCGGGGGGACGGGAGAGCAGTTCTTC. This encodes CASSSYSGGTGEQFF.

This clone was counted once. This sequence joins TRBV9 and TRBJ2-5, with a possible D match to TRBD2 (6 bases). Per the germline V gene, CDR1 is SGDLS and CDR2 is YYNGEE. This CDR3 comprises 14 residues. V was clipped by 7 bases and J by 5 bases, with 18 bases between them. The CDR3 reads CASSYGGIGETQYF. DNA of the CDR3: TGTGCCAGCTCATACGGCGGGATTGGTGAGACCCAGTACTTC.

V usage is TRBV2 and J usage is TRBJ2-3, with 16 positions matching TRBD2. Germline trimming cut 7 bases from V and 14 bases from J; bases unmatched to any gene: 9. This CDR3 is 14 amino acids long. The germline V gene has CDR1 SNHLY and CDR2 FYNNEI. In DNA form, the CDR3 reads TGTGCCAGCATTCCGGGACTAGCGGGGGGGCAACTGTATTTT. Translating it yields CASIPGLAGGQLYF.

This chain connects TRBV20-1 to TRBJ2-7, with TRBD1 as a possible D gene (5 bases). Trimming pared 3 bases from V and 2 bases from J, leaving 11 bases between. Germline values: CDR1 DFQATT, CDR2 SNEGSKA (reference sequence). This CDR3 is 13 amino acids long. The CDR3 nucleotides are TGCAGTGCTAGTAAAGGGGCGACCTACGAGCAGTACTTC. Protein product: CSASKGATYEQYF.

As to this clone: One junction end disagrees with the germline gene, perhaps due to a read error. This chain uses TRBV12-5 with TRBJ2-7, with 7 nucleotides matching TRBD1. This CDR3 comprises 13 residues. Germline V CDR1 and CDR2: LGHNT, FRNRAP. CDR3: CASGLAPDRVLRF. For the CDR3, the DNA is TGTGCTAGTGGTTTGGCACCCGACAGGGTACTCCGCTTC.

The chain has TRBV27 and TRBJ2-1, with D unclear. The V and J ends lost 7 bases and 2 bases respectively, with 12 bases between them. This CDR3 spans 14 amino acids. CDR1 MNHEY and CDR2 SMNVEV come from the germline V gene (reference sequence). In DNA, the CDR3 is TGTGCCAGCAACCTCCCTCGGGCCTACAATGAGCAGTTCTTC. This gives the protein CASNLPRAYNEQFF.

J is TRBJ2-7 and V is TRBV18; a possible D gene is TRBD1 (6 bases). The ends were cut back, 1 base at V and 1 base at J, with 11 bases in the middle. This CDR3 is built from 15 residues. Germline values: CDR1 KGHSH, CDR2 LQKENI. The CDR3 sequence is CASSPLTGLSYEQYF. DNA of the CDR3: TGTGCCAGCTCACCACTTACAGGGCTATCCTACGAGCAGTACTTC. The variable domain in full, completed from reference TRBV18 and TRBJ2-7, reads NAGVMQNPRHLVRRRGQEARLRCSPMKGHSHVYWYRQLPEEGLKFMVYLQKENIIDESGMPKERFSAEFPKEGPSILRIQQVVRGDSAAYFCASSPLTGLSYEQYFGPGTRLTVT.

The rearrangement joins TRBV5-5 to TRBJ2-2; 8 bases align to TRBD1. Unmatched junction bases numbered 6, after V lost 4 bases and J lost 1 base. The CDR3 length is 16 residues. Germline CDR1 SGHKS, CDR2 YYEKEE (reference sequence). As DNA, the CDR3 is TGTGCCAGCAGCACTCCCGGGACAGGGAACACCGGGGAGCTGTTTTTT. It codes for CASSTPGTGNTGELFF.

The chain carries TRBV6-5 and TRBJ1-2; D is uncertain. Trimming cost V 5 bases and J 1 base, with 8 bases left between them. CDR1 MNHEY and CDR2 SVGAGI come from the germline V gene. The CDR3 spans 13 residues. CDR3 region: CASSLAVNYGYTF. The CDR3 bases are TGTGCCAGCAGTCTCGCAGTTAACTATGGCTACACCTTC.

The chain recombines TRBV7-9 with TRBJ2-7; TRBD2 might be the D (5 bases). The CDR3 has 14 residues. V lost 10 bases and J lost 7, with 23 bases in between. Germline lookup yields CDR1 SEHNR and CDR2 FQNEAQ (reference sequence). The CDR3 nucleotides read TGTGCCACCCCTCCTGAGGAGGATGGGGAAGAGCAGTACTTC. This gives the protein CATPPEEDGEEQYF.

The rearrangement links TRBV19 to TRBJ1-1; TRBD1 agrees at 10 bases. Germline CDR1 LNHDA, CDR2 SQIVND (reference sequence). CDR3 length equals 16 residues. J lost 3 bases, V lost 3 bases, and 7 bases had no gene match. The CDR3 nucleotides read TGTGCCAGTAGTATGGGACAGGGGTGGGTAGACACTGAAGCTTTCTTT. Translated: CASSMGQGWVDTEAFF.

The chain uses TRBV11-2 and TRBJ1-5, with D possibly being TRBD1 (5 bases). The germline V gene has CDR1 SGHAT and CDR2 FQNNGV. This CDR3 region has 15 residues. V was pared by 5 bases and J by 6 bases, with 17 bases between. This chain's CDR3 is CASSPFPGLGQPQHF. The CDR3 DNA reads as TGTGCCAGCAGCCCCTTCCCAGGGTTGGGTCAGCCCCAGCATTTT.

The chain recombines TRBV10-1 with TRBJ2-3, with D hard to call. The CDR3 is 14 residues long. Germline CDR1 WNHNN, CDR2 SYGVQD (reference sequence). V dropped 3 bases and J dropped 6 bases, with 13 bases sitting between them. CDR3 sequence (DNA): TGCGCCAGCAGTGACGGGTCGACGTGGGATACGCAGTATTTT. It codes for CASSDGSTWDTQYF.

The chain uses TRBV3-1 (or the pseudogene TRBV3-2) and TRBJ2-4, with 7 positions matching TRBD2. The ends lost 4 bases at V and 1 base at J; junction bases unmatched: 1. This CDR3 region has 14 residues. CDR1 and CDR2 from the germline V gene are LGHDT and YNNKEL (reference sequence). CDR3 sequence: CASSPRGAKNIQYF. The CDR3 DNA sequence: TGTGCCAGCAGCCCGCGGGGGGCCAAAAACATTCAGTACTTC.

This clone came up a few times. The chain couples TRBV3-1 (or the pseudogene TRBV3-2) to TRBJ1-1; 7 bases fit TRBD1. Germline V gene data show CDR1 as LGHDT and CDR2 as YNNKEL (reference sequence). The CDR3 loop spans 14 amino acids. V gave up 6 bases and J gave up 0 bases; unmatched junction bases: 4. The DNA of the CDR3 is TGTGCCAGCAGAGCTGACAGGGTGAACACTGAAGCTTTCTTT. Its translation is CASRADRVNTEAFF.

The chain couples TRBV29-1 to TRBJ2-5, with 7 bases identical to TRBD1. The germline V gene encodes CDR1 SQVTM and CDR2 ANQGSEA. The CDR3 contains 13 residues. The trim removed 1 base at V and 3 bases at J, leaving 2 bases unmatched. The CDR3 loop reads CSVEGDSKETQYF. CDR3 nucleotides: TGCAGCGTTGAAGGGGACAGCAAAGAGACCCAGTACTTC.

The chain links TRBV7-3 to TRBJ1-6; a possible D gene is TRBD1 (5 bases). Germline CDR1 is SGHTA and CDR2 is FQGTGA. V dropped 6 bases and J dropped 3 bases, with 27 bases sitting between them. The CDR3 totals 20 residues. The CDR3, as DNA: TGTGCCAGCAGGAGAACGAAGGGGTTTTCCATTACCTTCTATAATTCACCCCTCCACTTT. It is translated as CASRRTKGFSITFYNSPLHF.

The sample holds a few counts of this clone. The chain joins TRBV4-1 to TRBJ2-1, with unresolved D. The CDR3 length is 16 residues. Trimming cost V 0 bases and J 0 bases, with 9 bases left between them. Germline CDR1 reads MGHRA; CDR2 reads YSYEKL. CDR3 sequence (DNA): TGCGCCAGCAGCCAAGAGGCGGCTACCTCCTACAATGAGCAGTTCTTC. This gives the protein CASSQEAATSYNEQFF.

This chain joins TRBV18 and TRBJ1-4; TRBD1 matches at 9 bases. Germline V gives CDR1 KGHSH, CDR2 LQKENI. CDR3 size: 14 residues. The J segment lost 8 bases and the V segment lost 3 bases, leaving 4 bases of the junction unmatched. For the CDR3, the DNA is TGTGCCAGCTCACCGGGACAGGGAATCGAAAAACTGTTTTTT. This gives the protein CASSPGQGIEKLFF.

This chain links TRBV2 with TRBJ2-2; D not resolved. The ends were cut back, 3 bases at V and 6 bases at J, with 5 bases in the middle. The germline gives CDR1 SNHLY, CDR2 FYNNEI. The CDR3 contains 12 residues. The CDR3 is CASSDRSGELFF. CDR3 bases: TGTGCCAGCAGTGATCGTTCCGGGGAGCTGTTTTTT.

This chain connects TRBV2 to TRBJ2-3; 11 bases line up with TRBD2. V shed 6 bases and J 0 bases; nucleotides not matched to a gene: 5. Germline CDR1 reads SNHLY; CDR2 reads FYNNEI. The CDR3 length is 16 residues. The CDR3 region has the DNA TGTGCCAGCAGGGAACGACTAGCGGGGAGCACAGATACGCAGTATTTT. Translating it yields CASRERLAGSTDTQYF.

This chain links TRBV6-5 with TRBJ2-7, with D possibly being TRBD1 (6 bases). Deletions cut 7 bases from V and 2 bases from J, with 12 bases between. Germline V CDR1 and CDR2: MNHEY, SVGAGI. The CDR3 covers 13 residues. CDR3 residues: CASTFGQTYEQYF. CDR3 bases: TGTGCCAGCACCTTCGGACAGACCTACGAGCAGTACTTC.

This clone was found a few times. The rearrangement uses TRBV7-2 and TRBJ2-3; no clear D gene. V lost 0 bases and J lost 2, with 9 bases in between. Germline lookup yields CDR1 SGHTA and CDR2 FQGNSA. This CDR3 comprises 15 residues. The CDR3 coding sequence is TGTGCCAGCAGCTTAGCTGCCGGGTTCACAGATACGCAGTATTTT. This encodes CASSLAAGFTDTQYF.

The CDR3 DNA is TGTGCCAGCAGTGCTCAAACTCGGGGGTGGGAGAATGAAAAACTGTTTTTT. It specifies CASSAQTRGWENEKLFF. The chain recombines TRBV2 with TRBJ1-4; D possibly corresponds to TRBD1 (5 bases). Trimming pared 4 bases from V and 5 bases from J, leaving 20 bases between. Per the germline V gene, CDR1 is SNHLY and CDR2 is FYNNEI. The CDR3 is 17 amino acids. Full variable domain (missing parts from reference TRBV2 and TRBJ1-4): EPEVTQTPSHQVTQMGQEVILRCVPISNHLYFYWYRQILGQKVEFLVSFYNNEISEKSEIFDDQFSVERPDGSNFTLKIRSTKLEDSAMYFCASSAQTRGWENEKLFFGSGTQLSVL.

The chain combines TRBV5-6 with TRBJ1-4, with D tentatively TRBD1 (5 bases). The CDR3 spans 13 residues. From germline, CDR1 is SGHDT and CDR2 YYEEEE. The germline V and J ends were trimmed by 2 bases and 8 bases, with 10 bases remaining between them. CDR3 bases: TGTGCCAGCAGCTTCCAGGGATGGGAAAAACTGTTTTTT. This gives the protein CASSFQGWEKLFF.

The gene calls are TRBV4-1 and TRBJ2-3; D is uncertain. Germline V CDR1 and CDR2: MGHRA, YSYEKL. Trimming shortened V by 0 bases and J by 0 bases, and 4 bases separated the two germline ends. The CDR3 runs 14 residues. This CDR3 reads CASSQDPSTDTQYF. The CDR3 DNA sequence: TGCGCCAGCAGCCAAGACCCTAGCACAGATACGCAGTATTTT.

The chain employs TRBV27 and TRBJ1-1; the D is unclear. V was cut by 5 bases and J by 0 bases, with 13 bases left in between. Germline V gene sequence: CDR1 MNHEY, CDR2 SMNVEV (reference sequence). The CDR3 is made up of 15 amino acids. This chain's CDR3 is CASSPRTGLNTEAFF. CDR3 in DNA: TGTGCCAGCAGTCCCAGGACGGGGTTGAACACTGAAGCTTTCTTT.